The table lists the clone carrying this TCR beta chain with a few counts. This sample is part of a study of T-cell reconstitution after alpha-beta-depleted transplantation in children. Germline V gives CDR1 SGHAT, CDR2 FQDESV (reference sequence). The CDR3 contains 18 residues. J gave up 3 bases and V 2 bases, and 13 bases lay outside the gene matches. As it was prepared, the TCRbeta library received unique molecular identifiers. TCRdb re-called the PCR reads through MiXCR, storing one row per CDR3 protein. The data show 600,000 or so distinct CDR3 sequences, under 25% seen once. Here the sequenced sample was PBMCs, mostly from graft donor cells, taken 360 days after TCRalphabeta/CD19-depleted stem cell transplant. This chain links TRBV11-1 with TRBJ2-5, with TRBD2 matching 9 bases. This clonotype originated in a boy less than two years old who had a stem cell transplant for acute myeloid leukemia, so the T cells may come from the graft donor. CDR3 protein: CASSLWPVPSGAKETQYF. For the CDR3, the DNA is TGTGCCAGCAGCTTATGGCCCGTTCCTAGCGGGGCGAAAGAGACCCAGTACTTC.